This T cell receptor (beta chain) was obtained from a study of cytomegalovirus exposure and HLA in healthy donors. V was cut by 6 bases and J by 12 bases, with 20 bases left in between. CDR1 and CDR2 (germline): KGHSH, LQKENI. CDR3 length equals 13 residues. In the PCR, 60 Vbeta and 13 Jbeta primers were used. This table comes from immunoSEQ multiplex PCR, and its TCRdb copy is limited to in-frame clones, with some not included. The table has about 150,000 clones, roughly four fifths seen once. The sample was PBMCs. The V and J genes are TRBV18 and TRBJ1-1; possible D gene TRBD1, 6 bases. The receptor was derived from a man aged 18 to 35 in good health and CMV-seronegative. This chain's CDR3 is CASSLQGNWFTFF. The CDR3 coding sequence is TGTGCCAGCTCGTTACAGGGAAATTGGTTTACTTTCTTT.